This is a list of T cell receptor beta chains from one sample in a study of shared clonotypes between healthy human individuals. Sequenced by immunoSEQ multiplex PCR; TCRdb stores in-frame clones only, minus some. The sample has some 660,000 clones; 73% are singletons. The sample comprised memory CD4+ T cells sorted from blood. Every receptor here comes from a woman in her 30s in good health. Each CDR3 is given with its conserved first and last residue. D genes are given only for firm matches. For some rows the clone size is stated as once, few or many, or as a class when expanded; others skip it.

TRBJ2-5 | . | TRBV28 | . | CASSSAQETQYF | TGTGCCAGCAGTTCAGCTCAAGAGACCCAGTACTTC
TRBJ2-1 | . | TRBV4-1 | TRBD2 | CASSQERASGSRWDEQFF | TGCGCCAGCAGCCAAGAGCGGGCTAGCGGGAGCAGATGGGATGAGCAGTTCTTC
TRBJ1-2 | . | TRBV5-1 | . | CATLWTDQRKDGYTF | TGCGCCACGCTCTGGACCGACCAGCGCAAGGATGGCTACACCTTC
TRBJ2-3 | few | TRBV7-2 | . | CASSLALVAASARQYF | TGTGCCAGCAGCTTAGCGCTTGTGGCGGCCTCCGCAAGGCAGTATTTT
TRBJ2-2 | . | TRBV6-5 | TRBD2 | CASKRGGNTGELFF | TGTGCCAGCAAACGGGGGGGTAACACCGGGGAGCTGTTTTTT
TRBJ1-5 | . | TRBV11-2 | . | CASSGTGTYSNQPQHF | TGTGCCAGCAGCGGCACAGGGACCTATAGCAATCAGCCCCAGCATTTT
TRBJ2-5 | . | TRBV19 | TRBD2 | CASSIRSSGRKETQYF | TGTGCCAGTAGTATTAGGTCTAGCGGACGTAAAGAGACCCAGTACTTC
TRBJ2-3 | many | TRBV18 | . | CASSPPGQGDTQYF | TGTGCCAGCTCACCACCTGGTCAGGGAGATACGCAGTATTTT
TRBJ2-3 | . | TRBV2 | TRBD2 | CASSLAGTLTDTQYF | TGTGCCAGCAGTTTAGCGGGAACATTAACAGATACGCAGTATTTT
TRBJ2-1 | . | TRBV18 | TRBD2 | CASSPSASGTNYNEQFF | TGTGCCAGCTCACCATCGGCTAGCGGGACTAACTACAATGAGCAGTTCTTC
TRBJ2-1 | few | TRBV5-1 | TRBD2 | CASRTDRSGRAYNEQFF | TGCGCCAGCCGTACGGACCGAAGCGGGAGGGCCTACAATGAGCAGTTCTTC
TRBJ2-6 | . | TRBV5-1 | . | CASGDGGGSGANVLTF | TGCGCCAGCGGGGATGGAGGGGGCTCTGGGGCCAACGTCCTGACTTTC
TRBJ1-4 | . | TRBV6-5 | . | CASSSYGTHRGEKLFF | TGTGCCAGCAGTTCCTACGGGACACACCGGGGCGAAAAACTGTTTTTT
TRBJ1-4 | once | TRBV28 | . | CASSPPAVEEKLFF | TGTGCCAGCAGTCCCCCCGCCGTTGAGGAAAAACTGTTTTTT
TRBJ1-4 | many | TRBV6-1 | . | CASSEAGTSTNEKLFF | TGTGCCAGCAGTGAAGCGGGCACCTCAACTAATGAAAAACTGTTTTTT
TRBJ2-7 | . | TRBV7-6 | . | CASSSQGYEQYF | TGTGCCAGCAGCTCACAGGGATACGAGCAGTACTTC
TRBJ2-7 | many | TRBV28 | . | CASGGAGWAYEQYF | TGTGCCAGCGGCGGAGCGGGCTGGGCCTACGAGCAGTACTTC
TRBJ1-4 | few | TRBV7-9 | . | CASSSAQTGWVGTNEKLFF | TGTGCCAGCAGCTCTGCCCAAACTGGGTGGGTAGGGACTAATGAAAAACTGTTTTTT
TRBJ2-3 | . | TRBV5-4 | . | CASSYDAGAVATQYF | TGTGCCAGCAGCTATGATGCGGGCGCGGTGGCGACGCAGTATTTT
TRBJ1-2 | . | TRBV6-1 | . | CASGAYGYTF | TGTGCCAGCGGGGCTTATGGCTACACCTTC
TRBJ2-5 | . | TRBV5-1 | TRBD1 | CASSPGTEQETQYF | TGCGCCAGCAGCCCCGGGACAGAGCAAGAGACCCAGTACTTC
TRBJ1-2 | few | TRBV6-5 | . | CASSYDGNYGYTF | TGTGCCAGCAGTTACGATGGGAACTATGGCTACACCTTC
TRBJ2-2 | . | TRBV5-1 | . | CASRGSAGELFF | TGCGCCAGCAGGGGATCCGCCGGGGAGCTGTTTTTT
TRBJ2-5 | . | TRBV10-2 | . | CASSGDTETQYF | TGCGCCAGCAGTGGCGATACAGAGACCCAGTACTTC
TRBJ1-2 | . | TRBV15 | TRBD1 | CATSRGDSIYGYTF | TGTGCCACCAGCAGGGGGGACAGCATATATGGCTACACCTTC
TRBJ1-5 | . | TRBV6-1 | . | CASSDREINQPQHF | TGTGCCAGCAGTGACCGGGAGATAAATCAGCCCCAGCATTTT
TRBJ1-4 | . | TRBV2 | . | CASSERKNEKLFF | TGTGCCAGCAGTGAGAGGAAAAATGAAAAACTGTTTTTT
TRBJ2-5 | . | TRBV28 | . | CASNGRGRRETQYF | TGTGCCAGCAACGGGCGAGGCAGGAGAGAGACCCAGTACTTC
TRBJ2-3 | . | TRBV2 | . | CASLFPDTQYF | TGTGCCAGCCTATTCCCGGATACGCAGTATTTT
TRBJ2-1 | few | TRBV7-2 | . | CASSLSSSYNEQFF | TGTGCCAGCAGCTTGAGTTCGTCCTACAATGAGCAGTTCTTC
TRBJ2-5 | . | TRBV5-5 | TRBD1 | CASSSIAGTGGQETQYF | TGTGCCAGCAGCTCTATTGCCGGGACAGGTGGTCAAGAGACCCAGTACTTC
TRBJ2-5 | . | TRBV6-5 | . | CASSSQERPTTQYF | TGTGCCAGCAGTTCCCAAGAGCGGCCGACGACCCAGTACTTC
TRBJ1-2 | few | TRBV6-6 | . | CASSLDRRGYTF | TGTGCCAGCAGTTTAGACAGGCGAGGCTACACCTTC
TRBJ1-5 | . | TRBV7-8 | . | CASSLALYSNQPQHF | TGTGCCAGCAGCTTAGCCCTGTATAGCAATCAGCCCCAGCATTTT
TRBJ2-3 | . | TRBV29-1 | TRBD2 | CSVCPLTSGRSTDTQYF | TGCAGCGTTTGCCCCCTAACTAGCGGGAGAAGCACAGATACGCAGTATTTT
TRBJ2-1 | . | TRBV27 | TRBD1 | CASSPTPDRVNNEQFF | TGTGCCAGCAGTCCGACCCCGGACAGGGTAAACAATGAGCAGTTCTTC
TRBJ2-1 | . | TRBV12-2 | . | CASRLGRNPYNEQFF | TGTGCAAGTCGCTTAGGCAGAAACCCCTACAATGAGCAGTTCTTC
TRBJ1-5 | . | TRBV2 | . | CASSGQGIPNQPQHF | TGTGCCAGCTCTGGTCAAGGGATCCCAAATCAGCCCCAGCATTTT
TRBJ2-3 | . | TRBV7-9 | . | CASSLNMGRGTDTQYF | TGTGCCAGCAGCTTAAATATGGGAAGGGGGACAGATACGCAGTATTTT
TRBJ2-1 | . | TRBV5-1 | . | CASSLVAVASYNEQFF | TGCGCCAGCAGCCTAGTAGCGGTAGCCTCCTACAATGAGCAGTTCTTC
TRBJ2-3 | once | TRBV18 | TRBD2 | CASSPGLAGSADTQYF | TGTGCCAGCTCACCCGGACTAGCGGGATCCGCAGATACGCAGTATTTT
TRBJ1-6 | . | TRBV28 | . | CASSLQQFKSPLHF | TGTGCCAGCAGTTTACAACAGTTCAAATCACCCCTCCACTTT
TRBJ2-7 | few | TRBV9 | . | CASSVGVTKPYEQYF | TGTGCCAGCAGCGTGGGCGTAACCAAACCCTACGAGCAGTACTTC
TRBJ1-2 | . | TRBV6-1 | TRBD1 | CASRNTGVGGYTF | TGTGCCAGCAGAAATACAGGGGTAGGCGGCTACACCTTC
TRBJ1-5 | . | TRBV21-1 | . | CASSNGGRASPQHF | TGTGCCAGCAGCAATGGCGGCCGGGCATCGCCCCAGCATTTT
TRBJ2-1 | . | TRBV6-1 | TRBD2 | CASSALAGGEQFF | TGTGCCAGCAGTGCACTAGCGGGAGGCGAGCAGTTCTTC
TRBJ2-3 | . | TRBV2 | . | CASSRGGDTQYF | TGTGCCAGCAGCCGAGGTGGAGATACGCAGTATTTT
TRBJ2-1 | . | TRBV2 | . | CASSGGSSSNEQFF | TGTGCCAGCAGTGGAGGGTCAAGTTCCAATGAGCAGTTCTTC
TRBJ2-7 | few | TRBV9 | TRBD2 | CASSPGLAGIEQYF | TGTGCCAGCAGCCCAGGACTAGCGGGAATCGAGCAGTACTTC
TRBJ2-5 | . | TRBV11-3 | . | CASSLDRETQYF | TGTGCCAGCAGCTTAGACAGAGAGACCCAGTACTTC
TRBJ2-3 | . | TRBV13 | . | CASSSSADTQYF | TGTGCCAGCAGCTCCTCTGCGGATACGCAGTATTTT